This T cell receptor (beta chain) comes out of a study of T cells in localized non-small cell lung cancer. Germline CDR1 is MNHEY and CDR2 is SVGAGI. Trimming shortened V by 5 bases and J by 3 bases, and 11 bases separated the two germline ends. The CDR3 contains 13 residues. Whole-study results and caveats: The study found T cell clonality highest in uninvolved adjacent lung, above tumor.

About this clone: The antigen remains unidentified.

Here immunoSEQ multiplex PCR was the method, and the copy in TCRdb shows in-frame clones only, minus some. In the table there are some 36,000 clones, about nine tenths of which are singletons. The sequences come from peripheral blood mononuclear cells, collected before any cancer treatment. This rearrangement joins TRBV6-5 to TRBJ2-7; weak D call: TRBD1 (5 bases). The clonotype comes from a male donor older than 55 with stage II lung adenocarcinoma. The CDR3 DNA reads TGTGCCAGCAGTACCTTGGGGCGCTACGAGCAGTACTTC. Protein: CASSTLGRYEQYF.